Each of the 8 T cell receptor beta chains below was sequenced from the same sample in a study of T cell responses to AZD1222 COVID-19 vaccine. TCRdb's table, derived via immunoSEQ multiplex PCR, lists solely in-frame clones and lacks some. This sample has 100,000 to 150,000 clones; roughly 85% occur once, and the top ten carry around 4.4%. The sample in question was peripheral blood, obtained 28 days after the second AZD1222 dose. The receptors were sampled from an adult who received the AZD1222 COVID-19 vaccine.

The J gene is TRBJ1-4, the V gene TRBV7-9, with 8 bases that match TRBD1. CDR1 and CDR2 from the germline V gene are SEHNR and FQNEAQ (reference sequence). The CDR3 is made up of 15 amino acids. V shed 6 bases and J 13 bases; nucleotides not matched to a gene: 16. The CDR3, as DNA: TGTGCCAGCAGTATCGACAGGGGCCGCCACGAAGGACTGTTTTTT. It yields the protein CASSIDRGRHEGLFF. The entire variable domain, with the rest obtained from reference TRBV7-9 and TRBJ1-4, is as follows: DTGVSQNPRHKITKRGQNVTFRCDPISEHNRLYWYRQTLGQGPEFLTYFQNEAQLEKSRLLSDRFSAERPKGSFSTLEIQRTEQGDSAMYLCASSIDRGRHEGLFFGSGTQLSVL.

V and J are TRBV14 and TRBJ1-1; D gene ambiguous. The CDR3 is 11 amino acids. The ends were cut back, 1 base at V and 6 bases at J, with 3 bases in the middle. Germline values: CDR1 SGHDN, CDR2 FVKESK. The CDR3 sequence is CASSQGPEAFF. CDR3 bases: TGTGCCAGCAGCCAAGGCCCTGAAGCTTTCTTT.

The table lists this clone with a few counts. This chain links TRBV19 with TRBJ1-2, with D perhaps matching TRBD1 (5 bases). This CDR3 has 15 amino acids. Per the germline V gene, CDR1 is LNHDA and CDR2 is SQIVND (reference sequence). Trimming stripped 1 base from V and 2 bases from J, with 11 bases between. This CDR3 is CASSIALTENYGYTF. DNA of the CDR3: TGTGCCAGTAGTATAGCATTGACAGAAAACTATGGCTACACCTTC.

The chain is built from TRBV30 and TRBJ1-2; 7 bases line up with TRBD1. This CDR3 has 14 residues. Germline values: CDR1 GTSNPN, CDR2 SVGIG (reference sequence). V lost 5 bases to trimming and J lost 5 bases; unmatched junction nucleotides: 11. The CDR3 nucleotides are TGTGCCTGGGACGGAACAGGGGAGGGATATGGCTACACCTTC. Translating it yields CAWDGTGEGYGYTF.

The chain carries TRBV19 and TRBJ2-3, with D possibly being TRBD1 (5 bases). V was cut by 5 bases and J by 12 bases, with 18 bases left in between. The germline V gene encodes CDR1 LNHDA and CDR2 SQIVND (reference sequence). The CDR3 consists of 13 residues. The CDR3 protein is CASSDPTEWSQYF. The CDR3 region has the DNA TGTGCCAGTAGTGACCCGACAGAATGGAGTCAGTATTTT.

The rearrangement joins TRBV5-8 to TRBJ2-3; 8 nucleotides match TRBD1. This CDR3 is built from 14 residues. In germline, CDR1 is SGHTS, CDR2 YDEGEE. V was clipped by 2 bases and J by 4 bases; unmatched bases: 3. CDR3 sequence reads: CASSFDRGADTQYF. In DNA form, the CDR3 reads TGTGCCAGCAGCTTTGACAGGGGCGCAGATACGCAGTATTTT.

The V and J genes are TRBV7-9 and TRBJ2-7, with D perhaps TRBD2 (5 bases). The length of the CDR3 is 14 residues. In germline, CDR1 is SEHNR, CDR2 FQNEAQ (reference sequence). Trimming pared 7 bases from V and 1 base from J, leaving 14 bases between. CDR3 DNA sequence: TGTGCCAGCACCCCTAACGGGAATTCCTACGAGCAGTACTTC. Its translation: CASTPNGNSYEQYF.

J is TRBJ1-3 and V is TRBV6-2 or TRBV6-3; TRBD1 is a possible D gene (5 bases). V was shortened by 4 bases and J by 7 bases, with 8 bases between the two germline ends. Germline CDR1 MNHEY, CDR2 SVGEGT. This CDR3 region has 12 residues. CDR3 in amino acids: CASSSKGNTIYF. CDR3 in DNA: TGTGCCAGCAGTTCCAAGGGGAACACCATATATTTT.